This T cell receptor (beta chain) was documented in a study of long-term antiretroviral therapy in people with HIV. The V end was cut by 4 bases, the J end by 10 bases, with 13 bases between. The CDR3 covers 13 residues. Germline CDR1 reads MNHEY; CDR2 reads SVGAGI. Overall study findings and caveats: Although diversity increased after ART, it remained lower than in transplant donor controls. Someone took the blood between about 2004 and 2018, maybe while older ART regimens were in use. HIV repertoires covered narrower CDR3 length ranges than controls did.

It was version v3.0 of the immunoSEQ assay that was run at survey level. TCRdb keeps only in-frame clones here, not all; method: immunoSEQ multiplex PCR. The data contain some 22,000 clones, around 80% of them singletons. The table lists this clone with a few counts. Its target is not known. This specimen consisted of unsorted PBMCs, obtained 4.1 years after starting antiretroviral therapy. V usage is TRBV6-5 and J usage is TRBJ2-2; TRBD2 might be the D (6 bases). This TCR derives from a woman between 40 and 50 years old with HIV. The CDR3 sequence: CASSSASSVELFF. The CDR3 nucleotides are TGTGCCAGCAGTTCCGCCTCTAGCGTGGAGCTGTTTTTT.